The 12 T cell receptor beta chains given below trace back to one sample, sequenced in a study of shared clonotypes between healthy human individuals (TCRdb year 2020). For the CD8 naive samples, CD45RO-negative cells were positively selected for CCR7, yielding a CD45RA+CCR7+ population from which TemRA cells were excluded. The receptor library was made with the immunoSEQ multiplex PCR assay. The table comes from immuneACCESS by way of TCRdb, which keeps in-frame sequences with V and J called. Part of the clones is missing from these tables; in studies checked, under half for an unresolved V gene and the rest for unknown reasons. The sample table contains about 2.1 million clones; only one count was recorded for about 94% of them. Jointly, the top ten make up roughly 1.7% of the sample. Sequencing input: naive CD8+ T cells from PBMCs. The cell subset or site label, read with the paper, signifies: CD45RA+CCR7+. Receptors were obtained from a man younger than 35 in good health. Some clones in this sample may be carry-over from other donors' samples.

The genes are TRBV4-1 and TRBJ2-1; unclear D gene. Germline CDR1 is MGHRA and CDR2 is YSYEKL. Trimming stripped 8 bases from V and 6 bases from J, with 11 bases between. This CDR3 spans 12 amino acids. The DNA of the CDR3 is TGCGCCAGCGTAGGGATAGGCAATGAGCAGTTCTTC. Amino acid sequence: CASVGIGNEQFF.

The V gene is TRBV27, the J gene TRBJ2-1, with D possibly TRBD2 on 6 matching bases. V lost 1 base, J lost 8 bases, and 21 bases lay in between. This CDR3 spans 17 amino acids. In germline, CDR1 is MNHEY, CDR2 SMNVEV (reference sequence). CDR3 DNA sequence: TGTGCCAGCAGTTTATGGCCCAGCAGGGAGCCTAGCGATGAGCAGTTCTTC. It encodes CASSLWPSREPSDEQFF.

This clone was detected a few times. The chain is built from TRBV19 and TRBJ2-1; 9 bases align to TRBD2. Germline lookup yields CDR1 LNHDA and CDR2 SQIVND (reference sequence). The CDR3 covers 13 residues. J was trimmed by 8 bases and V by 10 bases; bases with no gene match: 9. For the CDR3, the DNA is TGTGCCACTATGGGACTAGCTATCTATGAGCAGTTCTTC. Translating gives CATMGLAIYEQFF.

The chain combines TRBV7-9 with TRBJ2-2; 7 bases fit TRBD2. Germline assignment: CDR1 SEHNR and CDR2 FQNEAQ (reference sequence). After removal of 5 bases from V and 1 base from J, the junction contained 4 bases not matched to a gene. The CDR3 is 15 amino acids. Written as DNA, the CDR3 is TGTGCCAGCAGCGAACGCGGGGGGAACACCGGGGAGCTGTTTTTT. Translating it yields CASSERGGNTGELFF.

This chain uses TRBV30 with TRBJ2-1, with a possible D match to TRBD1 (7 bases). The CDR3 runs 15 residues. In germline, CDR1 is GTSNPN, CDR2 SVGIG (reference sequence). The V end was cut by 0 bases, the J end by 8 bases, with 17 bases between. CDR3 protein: CAWSVGGGGFDEQFF. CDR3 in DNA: TGTGCCTGGAGTGTTGGAGGGGGCGGTTTTGATGAGCAGTTCTTC.

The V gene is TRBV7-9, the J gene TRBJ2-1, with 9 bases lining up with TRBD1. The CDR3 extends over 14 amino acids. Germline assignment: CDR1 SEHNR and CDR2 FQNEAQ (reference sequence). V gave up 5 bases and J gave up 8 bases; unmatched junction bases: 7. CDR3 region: CASSQTGGRDEQFF. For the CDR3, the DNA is TGTGCCAGCAGCCAAACAGGGGGCAGGGATGAGCAGTTCTTC.

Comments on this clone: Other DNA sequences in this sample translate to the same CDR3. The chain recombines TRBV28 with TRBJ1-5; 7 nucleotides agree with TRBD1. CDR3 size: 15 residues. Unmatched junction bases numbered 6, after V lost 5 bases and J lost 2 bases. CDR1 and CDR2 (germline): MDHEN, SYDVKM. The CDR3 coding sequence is TGTGCCAGCAGTCTCCGACAGGGCGGCAATCAGCCCCAGCATTTT. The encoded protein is CASSLRQGGNQPQHF.

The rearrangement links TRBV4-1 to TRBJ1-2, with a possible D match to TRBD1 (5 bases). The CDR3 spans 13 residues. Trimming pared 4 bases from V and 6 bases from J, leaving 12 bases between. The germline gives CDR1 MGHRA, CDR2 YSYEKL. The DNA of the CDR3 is TGCGCCAGCAGCCGCCCGACAGAAGATGGCTACACCTTC. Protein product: CASSRPTEDGYTF.

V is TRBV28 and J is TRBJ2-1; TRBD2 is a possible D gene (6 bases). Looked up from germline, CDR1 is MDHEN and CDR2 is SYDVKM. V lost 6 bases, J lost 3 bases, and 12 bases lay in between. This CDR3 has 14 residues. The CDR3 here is CASSEPGLYNEQFF. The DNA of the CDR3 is TGTGCCAGCAGCGAGCCGGGACTCTACAATGAGCAGTTCTTC.

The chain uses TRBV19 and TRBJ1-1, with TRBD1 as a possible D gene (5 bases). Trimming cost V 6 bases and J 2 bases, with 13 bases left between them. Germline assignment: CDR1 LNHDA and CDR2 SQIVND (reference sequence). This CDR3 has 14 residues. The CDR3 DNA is TGTGCCAGTAGACCTGGGACCTCAAACACTGAAGCTTTCTTT. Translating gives CASRPGTSNTEAFF. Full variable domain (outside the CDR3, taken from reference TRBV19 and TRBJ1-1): DGGITQSPKYLFRKEGQNVTLSCEQNLNHDAMYWYRQDPGQGLRLIYYSQIVNDFQKGDIAEGYSVSREKKESFPLTVTSAQKNPTAFYLCASRPGTSNTEAFFGQGTRLTVV.

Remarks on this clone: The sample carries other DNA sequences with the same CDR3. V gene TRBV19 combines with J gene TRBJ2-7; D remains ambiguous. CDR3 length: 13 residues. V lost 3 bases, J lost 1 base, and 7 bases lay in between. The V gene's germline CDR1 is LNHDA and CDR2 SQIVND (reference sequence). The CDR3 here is CASSISGSYEQYF. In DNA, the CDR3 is TGTGCCAGTAGTATTTCCGGGTCCTACGAGCAGTACTTC.

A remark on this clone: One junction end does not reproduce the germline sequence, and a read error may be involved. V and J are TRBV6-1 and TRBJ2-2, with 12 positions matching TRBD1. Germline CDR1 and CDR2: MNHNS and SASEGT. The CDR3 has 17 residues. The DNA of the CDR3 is TGTGCCAGCAGTGAAGCTGTTGGGACAGGGGGCACCGAGGAGCTGTTTTTT. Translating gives CASSEAVGTGGTEELFF.